This T cell receptor beta chain was documented in a study of Ad26.COV2.S vaccination and SARS-CoV-2 variants. Study context: Donor got 5x10^10 or 1x10^11 viral particles of Ad26.COV2.S.

The treatment was: some 20 received Ad26.COV2.S at low or high dose, single or two shots; 5 received placebo; per-sample allocation not given. Specimen acquisition occurred on day 63 following the initial vaccine or placebo injection. General observations from the study: Estimates derived from TCR breadth and depth analyses may have underestimated total T cell responses. Across vaccine and placebo recipients, the breadth of non-spike TCRs was similar. The placebo group had lower spike-specific TCR breadth than the vaccine recipients did.

Clones were read by immunoSEQ multiplex PCR, and TCRdb kept only the in-frame ones, dropping some. The data contain 300,000 to 400,000 clones, around 89% of them seen just once; the ten biggest clones take up approximately 5%. A word on this clone: The target antigen is unknown.

The sequence came from a person between 18 and 60 years old who received the Ad26.COV2.S COVID-19 vaccine or a placebo. Sequenced material: peripheral blood, taken in a trial of Ad26.COV2.S vaccine versus placebo.

CDR3 sequence (DNA): TGTGCCAGCAGTTCTACTGGGGATACGCAGTATTTT. This encodes CASSSTGDTQYF. This rearrangement joins TRBV6-5 to TRBJ2-3; D is unresolved. With 4 bases removed from V and 6 bases from J, the gap between germline ends came to 8 bases. Germline CDR1 and CDR2: MNHEY and SVGAGI. The CDR3 runs 12 residues.